This TCR beta chain was captured in a study of CD8 T cells in ankylosing spondylitis. This clonotype was picked up many times. Its antigen is unknown. Using its own MiXCR run on the 5' RACE reads, TCRdb lists one record per CDR3 protein. The sample includes hundreds of thousands of distinct CDR3 sequences, roughly 25% of them seen just once. The study, taken as a whole, reports: Reportedly, disease-linked clones are significantly enriched in ankylosing spondylitis patients' matched synovial fluid.

Germline CDR1 and CDR2: SGHTA and FQGNSA. This CDR3 is built from 14 residues. V was shortened by 6 bases and J by 0 bases, with 9 bases between the two germline ends. Sequences were obtained from blood, either unsorted or a sorted T cell fraction (not recorded which). The rearrangement joins TRBV7-2 to TRBJ2-4, with D possibly TRBD2 on 5 matching bases. This receptor was taken from a male donor with ankylosing spondylitis or in good health (not recorded which). In DNA form, the CDR3 reads TGTGCCAGCAGTTCGGGGTTAGCCAAAAACATTCAGTACTTC. Translating gives CASSSGLAKNIQYF. Drawing the rest from reference TRBV7-2 and TRBJ2-4, the complete variable domain is GAGVSQSPSNKVTEKGKDVELRCDPISGHTALYWYRQSLGQGLEFLIYFQGNSAPDKSGLPSDRFSAERTGGSVSTLTIQRTQQEDSAVYLCASSSGLAKNIQYFGAGTRLSVL.